The 18 T cell receptor beta chains given below trace back to one sample, sequenced in a study of CD8+ T cells in alopecia areata. Cells that came from pooled cutaneous lymph nodes were sorted using CD4, CD8alpha, NKG2D, NKG2ACE and other markers. Isolated RNA was reverse transcribed into cDNA used as the sequencing template. This table comes from immunoSEQ multiplex PCR, and its TCRdb copy is limited to in-frame clones, with some not included. This sample has 250,000 or so clones, each found more than once. The sample was CD4+ T cells sorted from a lymph node. These receptors came from a C3H/HeJ mouse with alopecia areata. The strain bears MHC haplotype H2-k.

Note on this clone: The genes are named according to mouse. The missing CDR3 end, 4 residues past where the read stops, is filled in from the germline J gene. The rearrangement joins TRBV13-1 to TRBJ2-4; 7 positions agree with TRBD1. The CDR3 has 14 residues. The germline gives CDR1 NSHNY, CDR2 SYGAGN. CDR3: CASRPDREGNTLYF. Partial CDR3 DNA: TGTGCCAGCAGACCCGACAGGGAGGGAAAC.

Comment on this clone: Mouse gene names and germline throughout. The read terminates 4 residues before the CDR3 end, so the remaining end is supplied by the germline J gene. The chain carries TRBV13-2 and TRBJ1-2; 8 bases are shared with TRBD1. After removal of 2 bases from V and 3 bases from J, the junction contained 0 bases not matched to a gene. CDR3 length equals 13 residues. From germline, CDR1 is NNHNN and CDR2 SYGAGS (reference sequence). CDR3 DNA, as far as it was read: TGTGCCAGCGGTGAGGACAGGGACTCC. It specifies CASGEDRDS. The complete CDR3 sequence is CASGEDRDSDYTF.

About this clone itself: Genes and germline are mouse. CDR3 loop: CASSHPPGQNNSPLYF. The sequenced CDR3 bases are TGTGCCAGCAGTCATCCTCCGGGACAGAATAATTCGCCC. The chain uses TRBV19 and TRBJ1-6, with TRBD1 matching 7 bases. From the germline J gene comes the end of the CDR3, since the read stops 3 residues before it. TRBJ1-6 falls under the ORF class, with uncertain function. Trimming took 4 bases from V and 5 from J; bases not matched to a gene: 9. The length of the CDR3 is 16 residues. CDR1 and CDR2 (germline): FNHDT, SITEND (reference sequence).

Regarding this clone: Germline and genes here are mouse. The sequence runs out 4 residues before the end of the CDR3; the remainder is reconstructed from the germline J gene. The rearrangement links TRBV31 to TRBJ2-1, with 12 bases that match TRBD2. CDR3 length: 15 residues. Germline V gene lookup returns CDR1 GKSSPN and CDR2 SITVG. Trimming took 4 bases from V and 4 from J; bases not matched to a gene: 5. The CDR3 bases that were read are TGTGCCTGGACCCGGGACTGGGGGGTGTATGCT. Protein sequence: CAWTRDWGVYA. The CDR3 in its entirety is CAWTRDWGVYAEQFF.

Comments on this clone: The listed genes are named as in mouse. With the read ending 4 residues before the CDR3 end, the germline J gene is used to fill in that end. The chain joins TRBV1 to TRBJ2-1; D call uncertain. The germline V gene has CDR1 NSQYPW and CDR2 LRSPGD (reference sequence). The V gene lost 1 base and the J gene lost 3 bases, with 4 bases spanning the gap. The CDR3 is 13 amino acids. CDR3 loop: CTCSAGFYAEQFF. Partial CDR3 DNA: TGCACCTGCAGTGCAGGGTTCTATGCT.

The sample holds a few counts of this clone. Gene names and germline refer to mouse. The CDR3 extends 4 residues past the end of the read, so its final part is completed from the germline J gene. The chain employs TRBV5 and TRBJ1-1; tentative D call: TRBD1 (5 bases). The germline CDR1 and CDR2 sequences are LGHNA and YNLKQL (reference sequence). The CDR3 runs to 15 residues. V was pared by 3 bases and J by 3 bases, with 14 bases between. The CDR3: CASSHLRESDTEVFF. CDR3 bases read: TGTGCCAGCAGCCACCTCAGGGAGTCGGACACA.

For this clone: The gene names here belong to mouse. The observed sequence ends 4 residues before the CDR3 terminus, with the missing tail filled in from the germline J gene. The rearrangement uses TRBV5 and TRBJ1-2; TRBD1 might be the D (6 bases). The CDR3 covers 15 residues. CDR1 is LGHNA, CDR2 YNLKQL, per germline (reference sequence). Trimming left V 0 bases short and J 3 bases short, with 11 bases between. The CDR3 bases that were read are TGTGCCAGCAGCCAAGAGGGGGGGCGGGACTCC. This translates into CASSQEGGRDS. The entire CDR3 protein is CASSQEGGRDSDYTF.

This clone was found a few times. Genes and germline are mouse. The read gets to within 4 residues of the CDR3 end, and the germline J gene fills in the rest. The rearrangement uses TRBV17 and TRBJ2-1; 12 positions match TRBD2. V dropped 3 bases and J dropped 2; count of bases not matched to a gene: 8. Germline V lookup: CDR1 MNHDT, CDR2 YYDKIL. CDR3 length equals 18 residues. The CDR3 bases that were read are TGTGCTAGCAGTAGCTCGACTGGGGGGGCGCAAGACTATGCT. It is translated as CASSSSTGGAQDYA. The complete CDR3 protein is CASSSSTGGAQDYAEQFF.

A remark on this clone: Mouse gene names and germline throughout. The missing CDR3 end, 4 residues past where the read stops, is filled in from the germline J gene. Other DNA sequences from this sample encode an identical CDR3 as well. V gene TRBV1 combines with J gene TRBJ2-4; TRBD1 matches 9 bases. The germline gives CDR1 NSQYPW, CDR2 LRSPGD (reference sequence). This CDR3 region has 15 residues. V gave up 3 bases and J gave up 0 bases; unmatched junction bases: 1. The sequenced CDR3 bases are TGCACCTGCAGTGCGACAGGGGGTAGTCAAAAC. Encoded protein: CTCSATGGSQN. The entire CDR3 sequence reads CTCSATGGSQNTLYF.

Comments on this clone: Genes here carry mouse names. The CDR3 goes on 4 residues after the read ends, and that part is filled in from the germline J gene. The gene calls are TRBV1 and TRBJ2-1, with 7 bases fitting TRBD2. Germline CDR1 is NSQYPW and CDR2 is LRSPGD (reference sequence). The CDR3 consists of 13 residues. The J segment lost 3 bases and the V segment lost 4 bases, leaving 0 bases of the junction unmatched. Here the CDR3 reads CTCSGLGYAEQFF. The sequenced CDR3 bases are TGCACCTGCAGTGGACTGGGCTATGCT.

About this clone itself: Gene and germline names: mouse. The missing CDR3 end, 4 residues past where the read stops, is filled in from the germline J gene. The chain is built from TRBV19 and TRBJ1-1; 8 nucleotides align to TRBD1. Trimming at V came to 6 bases and at J to 0 bases, leaving 4 bases not matched to a gene. The CDR3 length is 14 residues. CDR1 and CDR2 from the germline V gene are FNHDT and SITEND (reference sequence). The covered CDR3 bases are TGTGCCAGCACCCGGGGACAGGCAAACACA. This encodes CASTRGQANT. The complete CDR3 sequence is CASTRGQANTEVFF. Looking up the rest from reference TRBV19 and TRBJ1-1 gives the full variable domain: GGIITQTPKFLIGQEGQKLTLKCQQNFNHDTMYWYRQDSGKGLRLIYYSITENDLQKGDLSEGYDASREKKSSFSLTVTSAQKNEMAVFLCASTRGQANTEVFFGKGTRLTVV.

This clone was observed a handful of times. The listed genes are named as in mouse. The read ends 4 residues shy of where the CDR3 ends; the end is completed using the germline J gene. This chain connects TRBV13-2 to TRBJ1-2, with a weak D call TRBD1 (5 bases). Trimming removed 4 bases from V and 0 bases from J, with 13 bases in between. The CDR3 covers 15 residues. Germline V gene lookup returns CDR1 NNHNN and CDR2 SYGAGS (reference sequence). CDR3 residues: CASGPMGGANSDYTF. The covered CDR3 bases are TGTGCCAGCGGTCCAATGGGGGGGGCAAACTCC.

This clone showed up just a few times. Here the gene names and germline are mouse. The CDR3 extends 4 residues past the end of the read, so its final part is completed from the germline J gene. This rearrangement joins TRBV13-3 to TRBJ1-2; D is uncertain. Trimming shortened V by 0 bases and J by 4 bases, and 7 bases separated the two germline ends. CDR1 and CDR2 from the germline V gene are NNHDY and SYVADS. The CDR3 spans 13 residues. The chain's CDR3 is CASSDDQSSDYTF. Partial CDR3 DNA: TGTGCCAGCAGTGATGACCAGTCCTCC.

This clone was detected a few times. The gene names here belong to mouse. The same CDR3 is also encoded by other DNA sequences in this sample. The sequenced part of the CDR3 DNA is TGTGCCAGCAGTGATTCCTGGGGAGCAAACACCGGG. Translation: CASSDSWGANTG. The whole CDR3 sequence is CASSDSWGANTGQLYF. J is TRBJ2-2 and V is TRBV13-1; a weak D match, TRBD2 (6 bases). The observed sequence ends 4 residues before the CDR3 terminus, with the missing tail filled in from the germline J gene. Trimming pared 1 base from V and 0 bases from J, leaving 10 bases between. The CDR3 runs 16 residues. Germline CDR1 NSHNY, CDR2 SYGAGN.

Only a few counts were recorded for this clone. These gene names are mouse names. Read sequence stops 3 residues before the CDR3 end, and the germline J gene provides the missing end. The chain links TRBV13-3 to TRBJ1-3; TRBD1 agrees at 9 bases. The germline gives CDR1 NNHDY, CDR2 SYVADS. The CDR3 has 14 residues. CDR3 protein: CASSLDRGAFTLYF. CDR3 DNA (partial): TGTGCCAGCAGTCTTGACAGGGGGGCCTTTACG.

In the case of this clone: Any gene name here is a mouse gene name. Sequencing ends 4 residues short of the CDR3 end; the germline J gene provides the rest. The identical CDR3 is also encoded by other nucleotide sequences in the sample. J is TRBJ2-3 and V is TRBV31, with TRBD1 identical over 7 bases. Unmatched junction bases numbered 3, after V lost 0 bases and J lost 0 bases. This CDR3 spans 15 amino acids. Germline loops: CDR1 GKSSPN, CDR2 SITVG. CDR3: CAWSLGQASAETLYF. CDR3 DNA, as far as it was read: TGTGCCTGGAGTCTAGGACAGGCTAGTGCAGAA.

In its sample, this clone was seen a few times. Gene names refer to mouse genes. The read terminates 4 residues before the CDR3 end, so the remaining end is supplied by the germline J gene. The chain employs TRBV1 and TRBJ2-7; tentatively, D is TRBD1 (7 bases). This CDR3 contains 15 residues. V gave up 0 bases and J gave up 3 bases, with 12 bases separating them. CDR1 NSQYPW and CDR2 LRSPGD come from the germline V gene (reference sequence). CDR3 DNA, as far as it was read: TGCACCTGCAGTGCAGATAGCAGGGGGGTCTAT. Translation gives CTCSADSRGVY. The entire CDR3 reads CTCSADSRGVYEQYF.

This clone was seen only a few times. Gene names follow the mouse nomenclature. The sequence runs out 3 residues before the end of the CDR3; the remainder is reconstructed from the germline J gene. The chain has TRBV13-1 and TRBJ1-6; 7 bases map to TRBD1. TRBJ1-6 is flagged as an ORF with uncertain function. CDR3 size: 14 residues. Germline CDR1 reads NSHNY; CDR2 reads SYGAGN. After removal of 7 bases from V and 2 bases from J, the junction contained 3 bases not matched to a gene. The CDR3 DNA, read in part, is TGTGCCAGCGCCGGGACAGCCTATAATTCGCCC. This codes for CASAGTAYNSP. The entire CDR3 is CASAGTAYNSPLYF.